This T cell receptor (beta chain) was captured by sequencing in a study of cytomegalovirus exposure and HLA in healthy donors. Study results and limitations: Researchers had no immune exposure information except CMV serostatus available.

As concerns this clone: Its antigen is unidentified.

The CDR3 totals 16 residues. Germline assignment: CDR1 SGHTA and CDR2 FQGNSA. Trimming left V 5 bases short and J 2 bases short, with 13 bases between. PCR involved 60 Vbeta and 13 Jbeta primers. The assay was immunoSEQ multiplex PCR, and TCRdb's table has in-frame clones only and misses some. The sample records 100,000 to 150,000 clones, 70% to 80% being singletons. The rearrangement joins TRBV7-2 to TRBJ2-6; tentative D call: TRBD2 (6 bases). The material sequenced was PBMCs. The receptor's source is a woman in her forties or fifties in good health and CMV-seronegative. The CDR3 reads CASSPPWGAGANVLTF. CDR3 coding DNA: TGTGCCAGCAGCCCCCCCTGGGGGGCTGGGGCCAACGTCCTGACTTTC.